This T cell receptor (beta chain) derives from a study of OX40 agonist ivuxolimab in advanced cancers. Clones were read by immunoSEQ multiplex PCR, and TCRdb kept only the in-frame ones, dropping some. This table has about 71,000 clones, roughly 80% appearing once. This CDR3 comprises 13 residues. The germline gives CDR1 MDHEN, CDR2 SYDVKM. V was pared by 11 bases and J by 5 bases, with 9 bases of the junction left unmatched. The rearrangement uses TRBV28 and TRBJ2-3, with 8 bases aligning to TRBD2. The sequencing here drew on CD4+ or CD8+ T cells sorted from blood, taken in a trial of the OX40 agonist ivuxolimab. The receptor was isolated from an adult with an advanced solid tumor such as melanoma, head and neck, liver or kidney cancer. CDR3 sequence reads: CASCGGREDTQYF. The CDR3 DNA reads as TGTGCCTCTTGCGGGGGGCGGGAAGATACGCAGTATTTT.